This T cell receptor beta chain is from a study of shared clonotypes between healthy human individuals. Study-wide results and caveats: Among several donors, 4.5% to 5.5% of naive CD4 clonotypes were found in common.

Comments on this clone: Its antigen is still unknown.

All participating donors were Caucasian adults from Nashville, Tennessee. Produced via immunoSEQ multiplex PCR; TCRdb's table is partial and in-frame only. Among hundreds of thousands of clones listed, approximately 95% were seen once. Between the trimmed V and J ends, which lost 3 bases and 6 bases, there was a span of 11 bases. From germline, CDR1 is GTSNPN and CDR2 SVGIG (reference sequence). The CDR3 is made up of 13 amino acids. This clonotype originated in a woman in her twenties or thirties in good health. This chain uses TRBV30 with TRBJ1-4; D is unresolved. Sequenced sample: naive CD4+ T cells sorted from blood. Indicated subset: CD45RA+ positively selected. CDR3 DNA sequence: TGTGCCTGGAGCAAAGGCGGTTATGAAAAACTGTTTTTT. Translated: CAWSKGGYEKLFF.